The clone carrying this T cell receptor (beta chain) appeared a single time. Measured with immunoSEQ multiplex PCR; TCRdb has only the in-frame clones, and not every one. The top ten hold about 8.6% of the sample, which has 85,000 to 90,000 clones, approximately 88% seen once. This entry is derived from a study of control samples from healthy donors and cancer patients. There are 14 residues in the CDR3. The germline V gene has CDR1 LGHDT and CDR2 YNNKEL (reference sequence). Trimming left V 0 bases short and J 7 bases short, with 12 bases between. Sample: PBMCs. The V call is TRBV3-1 (or the pseudogene TRBV3-2), the J call TRBJ1-2; D might be TRBD1 (6 bases). This TCR was recovered from a woman aged 50 to 65 with colorectal cancer. The CDR3 sequence is CASSQEPGVGGYTF. For the CDR3, the DNA is TGTGCCAGCAGCCAAGAACCAGGGGTCGGTGGCTACACCTTC.